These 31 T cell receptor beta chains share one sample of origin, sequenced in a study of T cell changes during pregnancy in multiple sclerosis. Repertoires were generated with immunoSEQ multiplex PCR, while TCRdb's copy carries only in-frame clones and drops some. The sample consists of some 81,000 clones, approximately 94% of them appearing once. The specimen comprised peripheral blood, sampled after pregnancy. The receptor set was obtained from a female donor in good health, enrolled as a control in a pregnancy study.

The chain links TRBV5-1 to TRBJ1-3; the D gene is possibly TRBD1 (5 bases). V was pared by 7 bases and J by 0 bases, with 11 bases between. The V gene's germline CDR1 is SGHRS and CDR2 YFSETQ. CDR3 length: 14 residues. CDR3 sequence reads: CASRSGDSGNTIYF. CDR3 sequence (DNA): TGCGCCAGCCGTTCGGGGGACTCTGGAAACACCATATATTTT.

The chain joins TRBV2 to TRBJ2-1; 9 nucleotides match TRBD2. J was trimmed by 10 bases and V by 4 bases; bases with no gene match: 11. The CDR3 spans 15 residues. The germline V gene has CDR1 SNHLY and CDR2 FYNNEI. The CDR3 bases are TGTGCCAGCAGTGCCCCAGCGGGGGGTTGGGCGGAGCAGTTCTTC. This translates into CASSAPAGGWAEQFF.

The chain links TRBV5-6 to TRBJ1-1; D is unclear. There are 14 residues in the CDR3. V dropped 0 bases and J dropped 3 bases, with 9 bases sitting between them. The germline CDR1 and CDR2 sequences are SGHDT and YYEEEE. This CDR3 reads CASSLAGRDTEAFF. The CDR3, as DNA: TGTGCCAGCAGCTTGGCGGGTCGCGACACTGAAGCTTTCTTT.

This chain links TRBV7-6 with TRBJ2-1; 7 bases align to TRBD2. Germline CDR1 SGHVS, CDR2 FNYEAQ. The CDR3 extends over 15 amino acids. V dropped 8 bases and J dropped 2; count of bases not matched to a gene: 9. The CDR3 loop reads CASSGGAGPYNEQFF. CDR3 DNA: TGTGCCAGCTCTGGTGGAGCGGGACCCTACAATGAGCAGTTCTTC.

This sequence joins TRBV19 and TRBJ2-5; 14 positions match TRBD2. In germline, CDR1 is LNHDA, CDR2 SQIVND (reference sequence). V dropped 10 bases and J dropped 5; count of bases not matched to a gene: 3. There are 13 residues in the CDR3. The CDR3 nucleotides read TGTGCCACCGGGACTAGCGGGAGTGAGACCCAGTACTTC. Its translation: CATGTSGSETQYF.

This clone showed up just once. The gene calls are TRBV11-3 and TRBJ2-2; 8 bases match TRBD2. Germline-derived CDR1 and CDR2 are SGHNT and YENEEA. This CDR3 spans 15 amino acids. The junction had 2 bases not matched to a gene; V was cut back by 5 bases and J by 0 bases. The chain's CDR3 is CASSPGGTNTGELFF. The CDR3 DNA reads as TGTGCCAGCAGCCCGGGGGGGACGAACACCGGGGAGCTGTTTTTT.

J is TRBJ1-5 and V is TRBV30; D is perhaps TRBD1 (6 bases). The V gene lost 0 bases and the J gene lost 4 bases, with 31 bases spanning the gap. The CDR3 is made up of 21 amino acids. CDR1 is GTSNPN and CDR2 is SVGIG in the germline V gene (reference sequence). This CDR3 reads CAWSVRKFGQGRAAPNQPQHF. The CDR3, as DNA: TGTGCCTGGAGTGTGAGGAAATTTGGTCAGGGGCGTGCGGCTCCAAATCAGCCCCAGCATTTT.

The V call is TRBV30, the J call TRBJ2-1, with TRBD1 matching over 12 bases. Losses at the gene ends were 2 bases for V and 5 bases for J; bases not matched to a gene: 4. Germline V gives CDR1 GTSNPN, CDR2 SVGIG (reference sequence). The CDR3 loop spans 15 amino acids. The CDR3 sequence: CAWSPGQGANNEQFF. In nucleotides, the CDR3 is TGTGCCTGGAGTCCGGGACAGGGGGCCAACAATGAGCAGTTCTTC.

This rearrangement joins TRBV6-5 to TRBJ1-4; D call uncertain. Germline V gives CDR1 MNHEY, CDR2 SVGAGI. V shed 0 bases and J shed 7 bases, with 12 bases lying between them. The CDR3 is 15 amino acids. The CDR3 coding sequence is TGTGCCAGCAGTTACTCAGGAGCGGGCGGTGAAAAACTGTTTTTT. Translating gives CASSYSGAGGEKLFF.

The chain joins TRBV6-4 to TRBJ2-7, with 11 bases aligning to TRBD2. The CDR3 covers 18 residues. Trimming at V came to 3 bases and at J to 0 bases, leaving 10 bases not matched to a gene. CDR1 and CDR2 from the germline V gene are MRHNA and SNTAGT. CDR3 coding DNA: TGTGCCAGCAGTGAAGGGGAACTAGCGGGGGCCAGCTCCTACGAGCAGTACTTC. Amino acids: CASSEGELAGASSYEQYF.

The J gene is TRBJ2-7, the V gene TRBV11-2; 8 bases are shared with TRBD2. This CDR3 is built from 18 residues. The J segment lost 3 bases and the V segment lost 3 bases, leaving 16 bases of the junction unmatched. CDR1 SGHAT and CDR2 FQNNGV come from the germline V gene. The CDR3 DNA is TGTGCCAGCAGCTTCCCCATCCGGGGGCGGGAGGACATCTACGAGCAGTACTTC. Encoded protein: CASSFPIRGREDIYEQYF.

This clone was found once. The CDR3 coding sequence is TGTGCCAGCAGTTTAGTGAGAGATACGCAGTATTTT. It translates to CASSLVRDTQYF. The V call is TRBV28, the J call TRBJ2-3; no firm D call. Trimming removed 2 bases at V and 5 bases at J, with 5 bases between. The CDR3 sequence is 12 residues long. Germline V gene data show CDR1 as MDHEN and CDR2 as SYDVKM.

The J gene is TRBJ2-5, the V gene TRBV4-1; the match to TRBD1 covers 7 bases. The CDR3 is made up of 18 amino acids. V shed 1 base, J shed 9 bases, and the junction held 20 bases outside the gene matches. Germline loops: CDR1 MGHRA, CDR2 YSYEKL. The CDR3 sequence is CASSQGSRRTGLGEAQYF. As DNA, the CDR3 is TGCGCCAGCAGCCAAGGCTCAAGACGGACAGGCTTGGGGGAAGCCCAGTACTTC.

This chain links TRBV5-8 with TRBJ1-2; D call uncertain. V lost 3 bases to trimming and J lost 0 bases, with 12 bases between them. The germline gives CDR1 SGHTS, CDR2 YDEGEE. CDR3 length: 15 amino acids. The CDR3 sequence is CASSWRLGPNYGYTF. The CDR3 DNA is TGTGCCAGCAGCTGGAGGTTAGGGCCTAACTATGGCTACACCTTC.

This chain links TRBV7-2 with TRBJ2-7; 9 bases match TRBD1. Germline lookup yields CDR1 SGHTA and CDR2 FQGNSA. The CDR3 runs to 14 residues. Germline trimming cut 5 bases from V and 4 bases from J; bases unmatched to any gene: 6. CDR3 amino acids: CASSATGGGYEQYF. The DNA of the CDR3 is TGTGCCAGCAGCGCCACAGGGGGCGGGTACGAGCAGTACTTC.

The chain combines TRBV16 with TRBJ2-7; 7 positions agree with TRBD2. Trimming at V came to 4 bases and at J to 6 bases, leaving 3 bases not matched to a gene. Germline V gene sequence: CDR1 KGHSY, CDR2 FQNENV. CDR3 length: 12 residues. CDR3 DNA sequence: TGTGCCAGCAGCCGGGGGGGAGGCGAGCAGTACTTC. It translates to CASSRGGGEQYF.

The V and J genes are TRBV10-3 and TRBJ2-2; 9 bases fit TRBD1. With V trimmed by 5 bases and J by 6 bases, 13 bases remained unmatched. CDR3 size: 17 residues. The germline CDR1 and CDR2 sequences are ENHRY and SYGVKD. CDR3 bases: TGTGCCATCAGTCCTCCCGGGACAGGGACTGTTGCCGGGGAGCTGTTTTTT. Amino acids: CAISPPGTGTVAGELFF.

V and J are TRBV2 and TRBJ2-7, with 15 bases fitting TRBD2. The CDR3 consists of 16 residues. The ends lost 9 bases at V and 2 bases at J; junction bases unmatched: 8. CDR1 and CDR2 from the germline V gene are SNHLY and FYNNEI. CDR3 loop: CASCLGLAGGAYEQYF. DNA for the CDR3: TGTGCCAGTTGTTTAGGACTAGCGGGAGGGGCCTACGAGCAGTACTTC.

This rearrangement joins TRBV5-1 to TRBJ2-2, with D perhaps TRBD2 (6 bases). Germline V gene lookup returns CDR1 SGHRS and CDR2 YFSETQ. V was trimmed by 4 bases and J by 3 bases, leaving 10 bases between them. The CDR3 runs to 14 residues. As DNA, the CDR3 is TGCGCCAGCAGCGCGGAGGGACACACCGGGGAGCTGTTTTTT. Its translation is CASSAEGHTGELFF.

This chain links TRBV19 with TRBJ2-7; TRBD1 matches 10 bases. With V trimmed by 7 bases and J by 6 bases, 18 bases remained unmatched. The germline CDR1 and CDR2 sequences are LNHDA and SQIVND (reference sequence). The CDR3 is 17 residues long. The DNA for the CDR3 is TGTGCCAGTATAATCCCACTGCCCTCTGACAGGGGGCGCGAGCAGTACTTC. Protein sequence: CASIIPLPSDRGREQYF.

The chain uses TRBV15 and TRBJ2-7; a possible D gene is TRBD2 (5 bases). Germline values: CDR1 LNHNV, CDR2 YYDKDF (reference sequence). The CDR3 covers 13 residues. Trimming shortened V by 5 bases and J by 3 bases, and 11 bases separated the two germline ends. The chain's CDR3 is CATSSGYSYEQYF. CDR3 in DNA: TGTGCCACCAGCTCGGGGTACAGCTACGAGCAGTACTTC.

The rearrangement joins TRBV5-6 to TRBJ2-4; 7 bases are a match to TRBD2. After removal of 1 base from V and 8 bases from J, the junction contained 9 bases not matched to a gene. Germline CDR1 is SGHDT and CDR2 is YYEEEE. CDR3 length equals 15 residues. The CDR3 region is CASSLNGGRGDIQYF. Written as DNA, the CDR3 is TGTGCCAGCAGCTTGAACGGGGGGAGGGGAGACATTCAGTACTTC.

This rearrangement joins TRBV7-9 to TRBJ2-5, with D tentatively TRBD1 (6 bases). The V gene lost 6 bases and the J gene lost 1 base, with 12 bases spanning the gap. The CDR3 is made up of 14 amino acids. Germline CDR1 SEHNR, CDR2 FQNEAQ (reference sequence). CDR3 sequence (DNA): TGTGCCAGCAGTCTGATAGGGGGCCAAGAGACCCAGTACTTC. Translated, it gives CASSLIGGQETQYF.

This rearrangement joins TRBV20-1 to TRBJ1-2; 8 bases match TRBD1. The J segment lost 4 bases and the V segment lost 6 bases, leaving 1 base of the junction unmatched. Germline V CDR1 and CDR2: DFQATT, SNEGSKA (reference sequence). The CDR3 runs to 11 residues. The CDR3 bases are TGCAGTGCCGACAGGGGCTATGGCTACACCTTC. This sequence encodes CSADRGYGYTF.

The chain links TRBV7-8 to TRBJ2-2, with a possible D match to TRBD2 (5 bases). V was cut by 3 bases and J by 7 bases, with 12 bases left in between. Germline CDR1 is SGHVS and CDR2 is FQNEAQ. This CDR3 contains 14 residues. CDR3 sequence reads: CASSFREGIGELFF. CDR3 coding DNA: TGTGCCAGCAGCTTTCGGGAAGGCATCGGGGAGCTGTTTTTT.

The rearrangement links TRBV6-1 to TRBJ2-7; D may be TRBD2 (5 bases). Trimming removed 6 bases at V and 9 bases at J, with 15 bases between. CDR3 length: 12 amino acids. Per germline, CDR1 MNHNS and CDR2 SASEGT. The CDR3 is CASRVDERGQYF. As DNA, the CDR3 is TGTGCCAGCAGGGTGGATGAACGGGGGCAGTACTTC.

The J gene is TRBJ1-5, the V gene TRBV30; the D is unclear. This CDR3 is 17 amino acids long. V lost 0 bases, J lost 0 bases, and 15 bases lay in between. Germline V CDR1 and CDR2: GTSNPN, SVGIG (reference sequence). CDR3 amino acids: CAWSVSTAGYSNQPQHF. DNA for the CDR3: TGTGCCTGGAGTGTAAGTACAGCCGGTTATAGCAATCAGCCCCAGCATTTT.

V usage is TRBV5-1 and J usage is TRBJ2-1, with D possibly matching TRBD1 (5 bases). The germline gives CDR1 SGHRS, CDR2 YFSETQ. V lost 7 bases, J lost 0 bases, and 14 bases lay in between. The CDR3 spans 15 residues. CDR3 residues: CASHPREGSYNEQFF. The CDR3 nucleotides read TGCGCCAGCCATCCCAGGGAAGGCTCCTACAATGAGCAGTTCTTC.

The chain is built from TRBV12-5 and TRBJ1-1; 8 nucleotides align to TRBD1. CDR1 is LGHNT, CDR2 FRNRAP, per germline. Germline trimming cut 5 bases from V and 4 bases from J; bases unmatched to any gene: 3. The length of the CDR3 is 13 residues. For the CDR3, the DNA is TGTGCTAGTGGTCTCGACAGGGGCACTGAAGCTTTCTTT. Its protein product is CASGLDRGTEAFF.

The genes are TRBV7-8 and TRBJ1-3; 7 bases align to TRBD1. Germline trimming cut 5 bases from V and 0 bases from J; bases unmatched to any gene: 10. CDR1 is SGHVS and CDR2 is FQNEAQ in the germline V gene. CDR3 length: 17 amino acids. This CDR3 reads CASSPRDSLTSGNTIYF. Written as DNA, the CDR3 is TGTGCCAGCAGCCCGAGGGACAGCTTGACCTCTGGAAACACCATATATTTT.

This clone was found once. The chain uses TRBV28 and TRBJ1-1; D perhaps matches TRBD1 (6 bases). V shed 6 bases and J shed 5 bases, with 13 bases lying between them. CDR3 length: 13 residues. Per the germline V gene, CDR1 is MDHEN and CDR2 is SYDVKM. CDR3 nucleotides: TGTGCCAGCAGACTTCTAGGGGGAACTGAAGCTTTCTTT. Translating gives CASRLLGGTEAFF.